This TCR beta chain was recovered during a study of identical twins. Study-wide findings and caveats: Sequences that were beta out-of-frame showed weaker excess twin sharing. The study drew conclusions from cross-sectional statistical analysis, not from following the same donors.

Germline V lookup: CDR1 SGHTA, CDR2 FQGNSA. This CDR3 spans 16 amino acids. Trimming removed 0 bases from V and 4 bases from J, with 13 bases in between. As concerns this clonotype: The target antigen is unknown.

One entry per CDR3 protein results from TCRdb running MiXCR on the 5' RACE reads. The sample includes 1.5 million to 2 million distinct CDR3 sequences, 32% of them seen just once. The sample consisted of cord blood. This TCR came from a newborn girl in good health. The chain recombines TRBV7-2 with TRBJ2-1; tentatively, D is TRBD2 (7 bases). CDR3 bases: TGTGCCAGCAGCTTAGCTGGGGAGGGGGGGTACAATGAGCAGTTCTTC. Translated: CASSLAGEGGYNEQFF.